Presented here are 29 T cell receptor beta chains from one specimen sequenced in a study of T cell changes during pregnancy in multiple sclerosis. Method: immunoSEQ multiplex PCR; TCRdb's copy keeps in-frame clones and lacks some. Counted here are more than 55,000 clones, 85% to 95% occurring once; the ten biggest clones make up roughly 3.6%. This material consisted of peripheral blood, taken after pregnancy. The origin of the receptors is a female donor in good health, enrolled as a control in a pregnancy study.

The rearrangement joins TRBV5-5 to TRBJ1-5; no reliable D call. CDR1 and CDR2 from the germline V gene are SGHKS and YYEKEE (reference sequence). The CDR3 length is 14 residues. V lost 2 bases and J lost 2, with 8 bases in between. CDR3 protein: CASSLSPGNQPQHF. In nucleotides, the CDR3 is TGTGCCAGCAGCTTAAGCCCGGGCAATCAGCCCCAGCATTTT.

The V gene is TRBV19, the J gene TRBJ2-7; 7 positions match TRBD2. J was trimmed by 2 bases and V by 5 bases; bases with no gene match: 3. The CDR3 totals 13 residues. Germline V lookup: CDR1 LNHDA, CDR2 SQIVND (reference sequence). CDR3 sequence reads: CASSHGLAYEQYF. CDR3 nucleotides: TGTGCCAGTAGTCACGGACTAGCCTACGAGCAGTACTTC.

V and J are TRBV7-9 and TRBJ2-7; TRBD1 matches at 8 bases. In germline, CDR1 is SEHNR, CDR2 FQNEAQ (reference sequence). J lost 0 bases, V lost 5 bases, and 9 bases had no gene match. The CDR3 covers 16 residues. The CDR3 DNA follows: TGTGCCAGCAGCCCATCCTGGGGGACAGGCTCCTACGAGCAGTACTTC. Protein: CASSPSWGTGSYEQYF.

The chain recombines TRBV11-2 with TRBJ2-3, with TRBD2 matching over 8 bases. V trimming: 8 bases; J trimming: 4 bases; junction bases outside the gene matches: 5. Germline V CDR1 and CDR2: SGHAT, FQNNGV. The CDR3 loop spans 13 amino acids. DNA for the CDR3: TGTGCCAGCGCAAAGCGGGAGTCAGATACGCAGTATTTT. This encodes CASAKRESDTQYF.

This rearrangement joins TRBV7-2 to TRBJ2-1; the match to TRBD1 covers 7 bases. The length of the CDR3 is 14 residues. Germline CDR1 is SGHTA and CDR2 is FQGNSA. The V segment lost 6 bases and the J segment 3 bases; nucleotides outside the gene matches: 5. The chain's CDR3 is CASSPDRDYNEQFF. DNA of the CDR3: TGTGCCAGCAGTCCTGACAGGGACTACAATGAGCAGTTCTTC.

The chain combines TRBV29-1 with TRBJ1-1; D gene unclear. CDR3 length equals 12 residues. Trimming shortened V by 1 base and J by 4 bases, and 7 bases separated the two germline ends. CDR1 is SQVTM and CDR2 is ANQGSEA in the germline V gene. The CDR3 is CSVEALGTEAFF. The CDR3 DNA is TGCAGCGTTGAAGCTCTCGGCACTGAAGCTTTCTTT.

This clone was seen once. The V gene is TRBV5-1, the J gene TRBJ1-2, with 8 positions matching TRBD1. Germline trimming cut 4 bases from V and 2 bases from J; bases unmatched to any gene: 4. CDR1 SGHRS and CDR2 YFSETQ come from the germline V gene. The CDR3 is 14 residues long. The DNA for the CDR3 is TGCGCCAGCAGCGCCCAGGGGGCGAACTATGGCTACACCTTC. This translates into CASSAQGANYGYTF.

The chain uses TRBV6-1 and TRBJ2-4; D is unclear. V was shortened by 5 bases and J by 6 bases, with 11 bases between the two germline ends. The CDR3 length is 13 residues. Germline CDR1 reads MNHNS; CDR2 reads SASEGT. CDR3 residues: CASSHETINIQYF. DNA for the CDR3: TGTGCCAGCAGTCACGAGACAATAAACATTCAGTACTTC.

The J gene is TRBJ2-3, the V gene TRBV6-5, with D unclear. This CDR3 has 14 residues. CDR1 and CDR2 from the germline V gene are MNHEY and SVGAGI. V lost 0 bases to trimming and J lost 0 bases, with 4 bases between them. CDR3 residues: CASSYSSSTDTQYF. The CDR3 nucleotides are TGTGCCAGCAGTTACTCGAGCAGCACAGATACGCAGTATTTT.

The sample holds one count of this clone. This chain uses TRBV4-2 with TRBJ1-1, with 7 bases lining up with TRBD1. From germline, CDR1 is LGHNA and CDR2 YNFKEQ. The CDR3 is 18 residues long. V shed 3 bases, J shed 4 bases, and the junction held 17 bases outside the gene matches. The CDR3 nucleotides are TGTGCCAGCAGCCACCTCAGGACAGGTGAGCTTTCCGCCACTGAAGCTTTCTTT. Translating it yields CASSHLRTGELSATEAFF.

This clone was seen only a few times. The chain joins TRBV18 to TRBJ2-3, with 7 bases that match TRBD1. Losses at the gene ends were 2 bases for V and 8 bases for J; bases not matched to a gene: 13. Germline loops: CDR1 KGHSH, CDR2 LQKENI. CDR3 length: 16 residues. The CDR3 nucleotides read TGTGCCAGCTCACCAAACGGGACAGCCTTCAAGGGTACGCAGTATTTT. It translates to CASSPNGTAFKGTQYF.

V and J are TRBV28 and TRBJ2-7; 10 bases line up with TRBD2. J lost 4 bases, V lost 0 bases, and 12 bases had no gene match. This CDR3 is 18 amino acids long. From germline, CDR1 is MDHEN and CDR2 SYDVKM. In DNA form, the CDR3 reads TGTGCCAGCAGTTTATGGGGGGGCAGCGGGAGGGGAAGGTACGAGCAGTACTTC. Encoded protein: CASSLWGGSGRGRYEQYF.

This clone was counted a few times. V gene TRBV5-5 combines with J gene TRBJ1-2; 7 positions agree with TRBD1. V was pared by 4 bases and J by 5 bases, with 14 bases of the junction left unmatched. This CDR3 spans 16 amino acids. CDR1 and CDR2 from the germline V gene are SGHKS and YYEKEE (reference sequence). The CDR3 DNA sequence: TGTGCCAGCAGCCCCGGGACAGCTCGTCTCTATTATGGCTACACCTTC. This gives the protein CASSPGTARLYYGYTF.

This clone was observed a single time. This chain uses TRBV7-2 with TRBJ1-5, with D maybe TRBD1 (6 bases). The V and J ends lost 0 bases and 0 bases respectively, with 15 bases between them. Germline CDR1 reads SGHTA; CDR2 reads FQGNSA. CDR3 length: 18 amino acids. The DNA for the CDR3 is TGTGCCAGCAGCTTAGCGGGGACAACTGCATATAGCAATCAGCCCCAGCATTTT. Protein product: CASSLAGTTAYSNQPQHF.

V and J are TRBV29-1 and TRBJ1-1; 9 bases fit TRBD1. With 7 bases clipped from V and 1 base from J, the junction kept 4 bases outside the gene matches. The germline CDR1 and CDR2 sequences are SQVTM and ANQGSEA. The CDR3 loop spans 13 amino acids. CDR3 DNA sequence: TGCAGCGGCGGACAGGGGCCGAACACTGAAGCTTTCTTT. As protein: CSGGQGPNTEAFF.

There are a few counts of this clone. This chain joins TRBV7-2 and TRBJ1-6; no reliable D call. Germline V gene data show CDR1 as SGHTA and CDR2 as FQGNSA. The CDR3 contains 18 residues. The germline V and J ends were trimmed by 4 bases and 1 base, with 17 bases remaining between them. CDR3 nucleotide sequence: TGTGCCAGCAGCTCCCTCACCCTCGCGGGGTCCTATAATTCACCCCTCCACTTT. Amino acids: CASSSLTLAGSYNSPLHF. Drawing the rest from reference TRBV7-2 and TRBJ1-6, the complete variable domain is GAGVSQSPSNKVTEKGKDVELRCDPISGHTALYWYRQSLGQGLEFLIYFQGNSAPDKSGLPSDRFSAERTGGSVSTLTIQRTQQEDSAVYLCASSSLTLAGSYNSPLHFGNGTRLTVT.

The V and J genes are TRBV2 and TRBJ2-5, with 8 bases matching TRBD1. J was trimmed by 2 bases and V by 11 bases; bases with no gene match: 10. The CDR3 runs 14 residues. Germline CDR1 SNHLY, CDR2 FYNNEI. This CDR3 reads CASKGDRGQETQYF. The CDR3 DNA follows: TGTGCCTCAAAAGGTGACAGGGGTCAAGAGACCCAGTACTTC. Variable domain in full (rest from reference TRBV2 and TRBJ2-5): EPEVTQTPSHQVTQMGQEVILRCVPISNHLYFYWYRQILGQKVEFLVSFYNNEISEKSEIFDDQFSVERPDGSNFTLKIRSTKLEDSAMYFCASKGDRGQETQYFGPGTRLLVL.

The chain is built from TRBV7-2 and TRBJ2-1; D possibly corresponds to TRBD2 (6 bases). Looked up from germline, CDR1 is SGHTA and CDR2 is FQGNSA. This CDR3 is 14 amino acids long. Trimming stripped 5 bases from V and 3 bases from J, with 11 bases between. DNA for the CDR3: TGTGCCAGCAGCCCCGATAGCGGCTACAATGAGCAGTTCTTC. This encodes CASSPDSGYNEQFF.

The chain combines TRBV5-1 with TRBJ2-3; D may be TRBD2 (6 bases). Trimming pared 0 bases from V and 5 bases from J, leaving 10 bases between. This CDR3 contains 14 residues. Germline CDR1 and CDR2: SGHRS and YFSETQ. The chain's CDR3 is CASSLALGGDTQYF. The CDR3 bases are TGCGCCAGCAGCTTGGCCCTGGGAGGAGATACGCAGTATTTT.

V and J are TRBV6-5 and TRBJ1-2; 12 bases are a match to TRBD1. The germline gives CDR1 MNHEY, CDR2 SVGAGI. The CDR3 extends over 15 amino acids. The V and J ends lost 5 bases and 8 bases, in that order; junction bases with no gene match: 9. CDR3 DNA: TGTGCCAGCAGTCAACCGGGACAGGGGGCAGAGGGCTACACCTTC. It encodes CASSQPGQGAEGYTF.

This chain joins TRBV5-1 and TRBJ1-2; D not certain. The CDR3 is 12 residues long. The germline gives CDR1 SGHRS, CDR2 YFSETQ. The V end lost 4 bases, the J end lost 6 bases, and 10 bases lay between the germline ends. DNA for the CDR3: TGCGCCAGCAGCGTGGCGGGAAATGGCTACACCTTC. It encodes CASSVAGNGYTF.

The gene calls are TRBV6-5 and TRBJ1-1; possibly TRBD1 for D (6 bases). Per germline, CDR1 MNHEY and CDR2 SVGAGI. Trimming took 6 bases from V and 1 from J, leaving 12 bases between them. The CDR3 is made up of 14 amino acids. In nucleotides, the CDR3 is TGTGCCAGCAGGTCCAGGGGAAGGAACACTGAAGCTTTCTTT. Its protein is CASRSRGRNTEAFF.

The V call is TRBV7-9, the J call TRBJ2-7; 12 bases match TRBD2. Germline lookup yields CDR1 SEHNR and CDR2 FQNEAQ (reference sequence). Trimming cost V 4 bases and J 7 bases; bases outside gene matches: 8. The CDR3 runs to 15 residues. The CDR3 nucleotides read TGTGCCAGCAGCTCCCTCGGACTAGCGGGAAAAGAGCAGTACTTC. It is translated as CASSSLGLAGKEQYF.

This CDR3 is CASSERGQGSYGYTF. CDR3 nucleotides: TGTGCCAGCAGCGAAAGGGGCCAGGGTAGCTATGGCTACACCTTC. This rearrangement joins TRBV7-2 to TRBJ1-2, with a weak D call TRBD1 (5 bases). V was pared by 5 bases and J by 4 bases, with 17 bases between. The CDR3 extends over 15 amino acids. Germline loops: CDR1 SGHTA, CDR2 FQGNSA. Complete variable domain (other parts from reference TRBV7-2 and TRBJ1-2): GAGVSQSPSNKVTEKGKDVELRCDPISGHTALYWYRQSLGQGLEFLIYFQGNSAPDKSGLPSDRFSAERTGGSVSTLTIQRTQQEDSAVYLCASSERGQGSYGYTFGSGTRLTVV.

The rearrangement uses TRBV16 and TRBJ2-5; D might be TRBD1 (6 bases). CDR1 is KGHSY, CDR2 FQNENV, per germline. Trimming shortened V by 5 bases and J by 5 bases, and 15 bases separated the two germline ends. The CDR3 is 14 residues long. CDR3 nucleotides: TGTGCCAGCAGCTTACAGGGTAGGATGGAGACCCAGTACTTC. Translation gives CASSLQGRMETQYF.

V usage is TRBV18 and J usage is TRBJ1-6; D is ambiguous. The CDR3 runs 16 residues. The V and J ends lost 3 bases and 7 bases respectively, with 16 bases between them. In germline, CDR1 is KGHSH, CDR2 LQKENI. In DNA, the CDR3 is TGTGCCAGCTCACCCAGAGGGAAAGAGTGGAATTCACCCCTCCACTTT. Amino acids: CASSPRGKEWNSPLHF. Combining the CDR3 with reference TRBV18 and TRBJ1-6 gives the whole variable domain NAGVMQNPRHLVRRRGQEARLRCSPMKGHSHVYWYRQLPEEGLKFMVYLQKENIIDESGMPKERFSAEFPKEGPSILRIQQVVRGDSAAYFCASSPRGKEWNSPLHFGNGTRLTVT.

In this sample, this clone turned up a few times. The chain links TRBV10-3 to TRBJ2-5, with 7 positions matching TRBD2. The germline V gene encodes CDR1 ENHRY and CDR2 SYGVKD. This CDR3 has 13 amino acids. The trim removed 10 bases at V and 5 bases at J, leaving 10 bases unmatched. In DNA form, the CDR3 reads TGTGCCACCGACCCGGGGGGTCAGGAGACCCAGTACTTC. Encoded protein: CATDPGGQETQYF.

The CDR3 bases are TGTGCCAGCAGTCTGCGGACTAGCGGGGGGAGGAATGAGCAGTTCTTC. Its translation: CASSLRTSGGRNEQFF. The rearrangement uses TRBV27 and TRBJ2-1; 14 bases align to TRBD2. In germline, CDR1 is MNHEY, CDR2 SMNVEV (reference sequence). The CDR3 sequence is 16 residues long. J was trimmed by 7 bases and V by 5 bases; bases with no gene match: 7.

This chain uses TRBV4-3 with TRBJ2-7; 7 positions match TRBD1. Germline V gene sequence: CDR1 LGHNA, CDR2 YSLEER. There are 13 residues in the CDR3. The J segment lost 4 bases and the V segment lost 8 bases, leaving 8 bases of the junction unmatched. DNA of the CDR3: TGCGCCAGCGACCTAGTACAGGGGTACGAGCAGTACTTC. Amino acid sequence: CASDLVQGYEQYF.